A single sample is the source of the 26 T cell receptor beta chains below, sequenced in a study of T-cell reconstitution after alpha-beta-depleted transplantation in children. Using unique molecular identifiers, the investigators prepared the TCRbeta library. In TCRdb, the PCR reads were re-called with MiXCR into one record per CDR3 protein. The sample contains 300,000 to 400,000 distinct CDR3 sequences, under 20% of which appear only once. This specimen consisted of PBMCs, mostly from graft donor cells, obtained 360 days after TCRalphabeta/CD19-depleted stem cell transplant. The receptors derive from a male patient between 2 and 9 years old who had a stem cell transplant for acute lymphoblastic leukemia, so the T cells may come from the graft donor.

In its sample, this clonotype was seen many times. The V call is TRBV5-1, the J call TRBJ2-5, with D unclear. The V and J ends lost 0 bases and 5 bases respectively, with 8 bases between them. This CDR3 has 13 residues. Germline CDR1 SGHRS, CDR2 YFSETQ. CDR3 amino acids: CASSLASRETQYF. The DNA for the CDR3 is TGCGCCAGCAGCTTGGCCTCAAGGGAGACCCAGTACTTC.

Only a few counts were recorded for this clonotype. This chain connects TRBV29-1 to TRBJ2-5, with unresolved D. The CDR3 contains 11 residues. From germline, CDR1 is SQVTM and CDR2 ANQGSEA. The V gene lost 6 bases and the J gene lost 4 bases, with 9 bases spanning the gap. CDR3 sequence reads: CSVWDRETQYF. DNA of the CDR3: TGCAGCGTGTGGGATAGAGAGACCCAGTACTTC.

This chain uses TRBV4-3 with TRBJ2-5, with 8 bases fitting TRBD2. CDR1 is LGHNA, CDR2 YSLEER, per germline. The CDR3 is 15 amino acids. After removal of 0 bases from V and 4 bases from J, the junction contained 4 bases not matched to a gene. Here the CDR3 DNA reads TGCGCCAGCAGCCAAGATAGTCGGGAGGGAGAGACCCAGTACTTC. Amino acids: CASSQDSREGETQYF.

In its sample, this clonotype was seen many times. This rearrangement joins TRBV5-1 to TRBJ2-5; a possible D gene is TRBD1 (5 bases). Trimming took off 2 bases at V and 2 bases at J, with 19 bases between the two ends. Germline V gene data show CDR1 as SGHRS and CDR2 as YFSETQ. The CDR3 covers 17 residues. CDR3 nucleotides: TGCGCCAGCAGCTTTTATCTTTGGCAGGGTTTTCAAGAGACCCAGTACTTC. Protein: CASSFYLWQGFQETQYF.

This clonotype was observed a few times. V usage is TRBV6-1 and J usage is TRBJ2-3; D is uncertain. Germline CDR1 is MNHNS and CDR2 is SASEGT. The length of the CDR3 is 13 residues. Between the trimmed V and J ends, which lost 7 bases and 4 bases, there was a span of 12 bases. CDR3 nucleotides: TGTGCCAGCAATAGCCTATCCGCAGATACGCAGTATTTT. Translated, it gives CASNSLSADTQYF.

This clonotype was recorded a few times. The gene calls are TRBV18 and TRBJ2-3; D gene unclear. This CDR3 is 12 amino acids long. Trimming took off 3 bases at V and 6 bases at J, with 7 bases between the two ends. CDR1 and CDR2 from the germline V gene are KGHSH and LQKENI. CDR3 sequence: CASSPVGDTQYF. As DNA, the CDR3 is TGTGCCAGCTCACCCGTAGGTGATACGCAGTATTTT.

The chain employs TRBV28 and TRBJ2-7; unclear D gene. CDR1 is MDHEN, CDR2 SYDVKM, per germline. Trimming took off 6 bases at V and 6 bases at J, with 12 bases between the two ends. This CDR3 has 12 amino acids. CDR3 amino acids: CASSQVGSEQYF. The CDR3 DNA sequence: TGTGCCAGCAGCCAGGTGGGTTCCGAGCAGTACTTC.

The V call is TRBV4-3, the J call TRBJ2-1; TRBD2 is a possible D gene (7 bases). V was trimmed by 5 bases and J by 4 bases, leaving 12 bases between them. Per germline, CDR1 LGHNA and CDR2 YSLEER. The CDR3 runs 14 residues. CDR3 coding DNA: TGCGCCAGCAGCTGGACTAGGGGGTACAATGAGCAGTTCTTC. The encoded protein is CASSWTRGYNEQFF.

The chain employs TRBV27 and TRBJ2-2; D unresolved. With 1 base removed from V and 1 base from J, the gap between germline ends came to 10 bases. The CDR3 runs 16 residues. Germline values: CDR1 MNHEY, CDR2 SMNVEV (reference sequence). As DNA, the CDR3 is TGTGCCAGCAGTTTATACCCTCTACAGAACACCGGGGAGCTGTTTTTT. It specifies CASSLYPLQNTGELFF.

The chain is built from TRBV18 and TRBJ2-1, with TRBD2 matching 10 bases. Trimming cost V 5 bases and J 9 bases; bases outside gene matches: 10. The CDR3 runs to 15 residues. In germline, CDR1 is KGHSH, CDR2 LQKENI. The CDR3 nucleotides read TGTGCCAGCTCATTCAAGCGGGAGGGCCTCATTGAGCAGTTCTTC. It yields the protein CASSFKREGLIEQFF.

The chain has TRBV9 and TRBJ2-7; 9 bases agree with TRBD1. The germline gives CDR1 SGDLS, CDR2 YYNGEE. The CDR3 is 14 amino acids. With 3 bases clipped from V and 0 bases from J, the junction kept 1 base outside the gene matches. CDR3 in amino acids: CASSATGGSYEQYF. The DNA of the CDR3 is TGTGCCAGCAGCGCGACAGGGGGCTCCTACGAGCAGTACTTC. Drawing the rest from reference TRBV9 and TRBJ2-7, the complete variable domain is DSGVTQTPKHLITATGQRVTLRCSPRSGDLSVYWYQQSLDQGLQFLIQYYNGEERAKGNILERFSAQQFPDLHSELNLSSLELGDSALYFCASSATGGSYEQYFGPGTRLTVT.

The V call is TRBV6-2 or TRBV6-3, the J call TRBJ1-5; D not resolved. The CDR3 runs 15 residues. Germline CDR1 reads MNHEY; CDR2 reads SVGEGT. V was clipped by 2 bases and J by 7 bases, with 15 bases between them. For the CDR3, the DNA is TGTGCCAGCAGTTACGGTTCCTCCCTCAACCAGCCCCAGCATTTT. Translating it yields CASSYGSSLNQPQHF.

V usage is TRBV5-1 and J usage is TRBJ2-7, with TRBD1 as a possible D gene (5 bases). The CDR3 is 14 amino acids. The V gene's germline CDR1 is SGHRS and CDR2 YFSETQ. V was cut by 0 bases and J by 2 bases, with 9 bases left in between. The CDR3 here is CASSLAGFPYEQYF. The CDR3 nucleotides are TGCGCCAGCAGCTTGGCAGGGTTCCCCTACGAGCAGTACTTC.

The chain carries TRBV12-3 or TRBV12-4 and TRBJ2-5, with a tentative D call TRBD1 (6 bases). Trimming pared 6 bases from V and 5 bases from J, leaving 10 bases between. The CDR3 contains 12 residues. The CDR3 DNA reads as TGTGCCAGCAGGACAGGAGAGGAGACCCAGTACTTC. Encoded protein: CASRTGEETQYF.

The chain uses TRBV5-1 and TRBJ2-6, with no clear D. V was shortened by 4 bases and J by 6 bases, with 17 bases between the two germline ends. From germline, CDR1 is SGHRS and CDR2 YFSETQ. CDR3 length: 16 amino acids. CDR3 coding DNA: TGCGCCAGCAGCGGCAGGAGCCCCTCGGTGGCCAACGTCCTGACTTTC. It is translated as CASSGRSPSVANVLTF.

In nucleotides, the CDR3 is TGCAGTGCTAGAGATCTGGCGGGAGGTTCAGGGCAGTACTTC. Translation gives CSARDLAGGSGQYF. This sequence joins TRBV20-1 and TRBJ2-7; 8 nucleotides line up with TRBD2. Unmatched junction bases numbered 10, after V lost 0 bases and J lost 9 bases. CDR1 and CDR2 (germline): DFQATT, SNEGSKA (reference sequence). This CDR3 region has 14 residues.

This clonotype was seen a few times. V usage is TRBV11-2 and J usage is TRBJ2-1, with a weak D call TRBD2 (6 bases). This CDR3 spans 15 amino acids. Trimming left V 1 base short and J 8 bases short, with 15 bases between. In germline, CDR1 is SGHAT, CDR2 FQNNGV. The CDR3 region has the DNA TGTGCCAGCAGCTTAGTTGTAGGAGGGCGGCATGAGCAGTTCTTC. It is translated as CASSLVVGGRHEQFF.

The V gene is TRBV7-6, the J gene TRBJ2-2; 10 bases fit TRBD2. Germline loops: CDR1 SGHVS, CDR2 FNYEAQ. This CDR3 has 17 amino acids. Unmatched junction bases numbered 12, after V lost 4 bases and J lost 7 bases. CDR3 sequence reads: CASSSPFSGRAHGELFF. Written as DNA, the CDR3 is TGTGCCAGCAGCTCCCCTTTCAGCGGGAGGGCCCACGGGGAGCTGTTTTTT. The full variable domain, in which reference TRBV7-6 and TRBJ2-2 provide the parts outside the CDR3, is GAGVSQSPRYKVTKRGQDVALRCDPISGHVSLYWYRQALGQGPEFLTYFNYEAQQDKSGLPNDRFSAERPEGSISTLTIQRTEQRDSAMYRCASSSPFSGRAHGELFFGEGSRLTVL.

This clonotype came up a few times. This chain uses TRBV12-3 or TRBV12-4 with TRBJ2-7, with D unresolved. The V end was cut by 6 bases, the J end by 6 bases, with 12 bases between. The length of the CDR3 is 12 residues. CDR3 in amino acids: CASSTTDSEQYF. CDR3 DNA: TGTGCCAGCAGCACCACAGATTCCGAGCAGTACTTC.

Ten or more counts support this clonotype. The DNA for the CDR3 is TGCAGTGCGGAACCACTAGCGGGAGAAGACGAGCAGTACTTC. It codes for CSAEPLAGEDEQYF. This chain uses TRBV20-1 with TRBJ2-7; 11 bases map to TRBD2. CDR1 DFQATT and CDR2 SNEGSKA come from the germline V gene (reference sequence). There are 14 residues in the CDR3. Trimming cost V 6 bases and J 5 bases; bases outside gene matches: 9.

The chain carries TRBV7-2 and TRBJ2-4; 11 positions match TRBD2. The CDR3 covers 17 residues. J was trimmed by 13 bases and V by 5 bases; bases with no gene match: 19. CDR1 is SGHTA, CDR2 FQGNSA, per germline. The chain's CDR3 is CASSPSTLLAGALGQYF. The DNA of the CDR3 is TGTGCCAGCAGCCCCAGCACGCTACTAGCGGGAGCTTTAGGGCAGTACTTC. The variable domain in full, completed from reference TRBV7-2 and TRBJ2-4, reads GAGVSQSPSNKVTEKGKDVELRCDPISGHTALYWYRQSLGQGLEFLIYFQGNSAPDKSGLPSDRFSAERTGGSVSTLTIQRTQQEDSAVYLCASSPSTLLAGALGQYFGAGTRLSVL.

This clonotype showed up just a few times. The rearrangement uses TRBV5-1 and TRBJ1-1; 9 nucleotides line up with TRBD1. Germline CDR1 reads SGHRS; CDR2 reads YFSETQ. Germline trimming cut 0 bases from V and 4 bases from J; bases unmatched to any gene: 4. The CDR3 extends over 15 amino acids. The CDR3 reads CASSLGDRVATEAFF. The CDR3 DNA reads as TGCGCCAGCAGCTTGGGGGACAGGGTGGCCACTGAAGCTTTCTTT.

This clonotype was observed a single time. Possible read error: a much larger clone is one base away. The genes are TRBV2 and TRBJ2-1; 11 bases are shared with TRBD2. The CDR3 extends over 15 amino acids. Germline-derived CDR1 and CDR2 are SNHLY and FYNNEI. CDR3 coding DNA: TGTGTCAGCAGTCCAACTAGCGGGAGCGACAATGAGCAGTTCTTC. Translated: CVSSPTSGSDNEQFF.

The V gene is TRBV9, the J gene TRBJ2-1; 7 bases match TRBD2. CDR3 size: 16 residues. With V trimmed by 3 bases and J by 6 bases, 12 bases remained unmatched. Germline V gene sequence: CDR1 SGDLS, CDR2 YYNGEE. Here the CDR3 reads CASSAHRDYFFNEQFF. DNA for the CDR3: TGTGCCAGCAGCGCCCACCGGGACTATTTCTTCAATGAGCAGTTCTTC.

This clonotype was found a few times. This CDR3 is CASTEVKFPGLPTGELFF. Written as DNA, the CDR3 is TGTGCCAGCACCGAGGTAAAATTCCCGGGACTCCCCACCGGGGAGCTGTTTTTT. The genes are TRBV28 and TRBJ2-2; D is perhaps TRBD2 (6 bases). V lost 7 bases and J lost 4, with 25 bases in between. CDR1 is MDHEN, CDR2 SYDVKM, per germline. The CDR3 loop spans 18 amino acids.

The chain is built from TRBV20-1 and TRBJ2-7; TRBD1 matches at 9 bases. V trimming: 3 bases; J trimming: 0 bases; junction bases outside the gene matches: 6. CDR3 length equals 15 residues. The germline V gene has CDR1 DFQATT and CDR2 SNEGSKA (reference sequence). Here the CDR3 reads CSARPDRGSSYEQYF. CDR3 coding DNA: TGCAGTGCTAGGCCGGACAGGGGAAGCTCCTACGAGCAGTACTTC.